The 31 T cell receptor beta chains below come from one sample, sequenced in a study of Ad26.COV2.S vaccination and SARS-CoV-2 variants. Treatment here: some 20 received Ad26.COV2.S at low or high dose, single or two shots; roughly 5 received placebo; per-sample allocation not given. Day 63 after the first injection of vaccine or placebo was the sampling time. Clones were sequenced by immunoSEQ multiplex PCR, and TCRdb holds only the in-frame ones, with some missing. Among about 680,000 clones listed, 89% were seen once. The material sequenced was peripheral blood, taken in a trial of Ad26.COV2.S vaccine versus placebo. Receptors were obtained from a person aged 18-60 years who received the Ad26.COV2.S COVID-19 vaccine or a placebo.

The chain carries TRBV30 and TRBJ2-5, with a possible D match to TRBD2 (7 bases). This CDR3 is 14 amino acids long. The germline gives CDR1 GTSNPN, CDR2 SVGIG (reference sequence). V lost 1 base, J lost 2 bases, and 11 bases lay in between. The CDR3 DNA sequence: TGTGCCTGGAGTGACAGCGGGACACAAGAGACCCAGTACTTC. It translates to CAWSDSGTQETQYF.

This chain links TRBV20-1 with TRBJ1-1; D perhaps matches TRBD1 (5 bases). V was shortened by 3 bases and J by 4 bases, with 15 bases between the two germline ends. The CDR3 sequence is 14 residues long. The germline V gene encodes CDR1 DFQATT and CDR2 SNEGSKA (reference sequence). This CDR3 reads CSASRGRVATEAFF. The CDR3 DNA follows: TGCAGTGCTAGTCGGGGCAGGGTGGCCACTGAAGCTTTCTTT.

In the case of this clone: At one end the junction does not follow the germline gene, possibly because of a read error. The chain combines TRBV19 with TRBJ1-4; 7 bases line up with TRBD1. The germline V gene has CDR1 LNHDA and CDR2 SQIVND (reference sequence). The CDR3 runs to 16 residues. The CDR3 region has the DNA TGTGCCAGTACCGACAGGGCCCGACAAGCTAATGAAAAGCTGTTTTTT. Protein: CASTDRARQANEKLFF.

This sequence joins TRBV12-3 or TRBV12-4 and TRBJ2-7; maybe TRBD2 (6 bases). The CDR3 consists of 13 residues. The V and J ends lost 5 bases and 1 base respectively, with 9 bases between them. The CDR3 loop reads CASSGDFSYEQYF. CDR3 nucleotides: TGTGCCAGCAGTGGGGACTTTTCCTACGAGCAGTACTTC.

The CDR3 region is CASSPPGPGATNEKLFF. The CDR3 region has the DNA TGTGCCAGCTCACCACCGGGACCCGGCGCAACTAATGAAAAACTGTTTTTT. The chain links TRBV18 to TRBJ1-4; TRBD1 is a possible D gene (5 bases). The germline CDR1 and CDR2 sequences are KGHSH and LQKENI. The V gene lost 0 bases and the J gene lost 0 bases, with 11 bases spanning the gap. The CDR3 consists of 17 residues.

The chain links TRBV7-2 to TRBJ1-2; 7 bases align to TRBD1. Trimming removed 1 base from V and 3 bases from J; junction bases left unmatched: 5. The CDR3 is made up of 15 amino acids. The germline V gene encodes CDR1 SGHTA and CDR2 FQGNSA. CDR3 bases: TGTGCCAGCAGCTTAGGCGCAGGGGGGGACTATGGCTACACCTTC. This codes for CASSLGAGGDYGYTF.

The chain combines TRBV7-8 with TRBJ1-2; 7 bases are a match to TRBD1. CDR3 size: 14 residues. The V and J ends lost 5 bases and 1 base, in that order; junction bases with no gene match: 4. Germline CDR1 reads SGHVS; CDR2 reads FQNEAQ. As DNA, the CDR3 is TGTGCCAGCAGCCTGACAGGGTTTAACTATGGCTACACCTTC. This codes for CASSLTGFNYGYTF.

This chain links TRBV6-2 or TRBV6-3 with TRBJ2-1; TRBD2 might be the D (5 bases). CDR3 length equals 16 residues. Looked up from germline, CDR1 is MNHEY and CDR2 is SVGEGT. Between the trimmed V and J ends, which lost 0 bases and 2 bases, there was a span of 11 bases. CDR3 sequence: CASSYSNVRAYNEQFF. Written as DNA, the CDR3 is TGTGCCAGCAGTTACTCGAATGTGAGGGCCTACAATGAGCAGTTCTTC.

The chain recombines TRBV5-5 with TRBJ2-7, with a weak D call TRBD1 (6 bases). The CDR3 loop spans 13 amino acids. V dropped 3 bases and J dropped 7 bases, with 14 bases sitting between them. Germline loops: CDR1 SGHKS, CDR2 YYEKEE (reference sequence). The CDR3 region has the DNA TGTGCCAGCAGCTCCCCCACAGGGAGTGAGCAGTACTTC. Protein product: CASSSPTGSEQYF.

The chain employs TRBV3-1 (or the pseudogene TRBV3-2) and TRBJ2-2, with 7 nucleotides matching TRBD1. The length of the CDR3 is 16 residues. The V and J ends lost 4 bases and 0 bases, in that order; junction bases with no gene match: 5. Germline lookup yields CDR1 LGHDT and CDR2 YNNKEL (reference sequence). The CDR3 bases are TGTGCCAGCAGCCCCCACAGGGGCGCGAACACCGGGGAGCTGTTTTTT. It specifies CASSPHRGANTGELFF.

The chain links TRBV7-2 to TRBJ1-5; D not certain. CDR1 and CDR2 from the germline V gene are SGHTA and FQGNSA. V was pared by 3 bases and J by 0 bases, with 9 bases between. The CDR3 has 15 residues. The CDR3 is CASSFTGNSNQPQHF. CDR3 DNA sequence: TGTGCCAGCAGCTTTACCGGGAATAGCAATCAGCCCCAGCATTTT.

In this sample, this clone turned up once. The chain couples TRBV6-6 to TRBJ1-5, with D hard to call. Trimming took 2 bases from V and 1 from J, leaving 12 bases between them. The CDR3 has 16 amino acids. Germline V gene lookup returns CDR1 MNHNY and CDR2 SVGAGI (reference sequence). CDR3 sequence reads: CASSYGPGKSNQPQHF. The CDR3, as DNA: TGTGCCAGCAGTTACGGTCCGGGGAAGAGCAATCAGCCCCAGCATTTT.

In DNA form, the CDR3 reads TGTGCCAGCAGCTTAGCAGGACTCAATGAGCAGTTCTTC. Translation: CASSLAGLNEQFF. This chain connects TRBV7-2 to TRBJ2-1; D perhaps matches TRBD2 (5 bases). The germline CDR1 and CDR2 sequences are SGHTA and FQGNSA. Trimming pared 0 bases from V and 6 bases from J, leaving 6 bases between. The CDR3 is made up of 13 amino acids.

The chain carries TRBV5-6 and TRBJ2-7, with D tentatively TRBD1 or TRBD2 (5 bases each). Trimming took off 0 bases at V and 2 bases at J, with 15 bases between the two ends. Germline V gene sequence: CDR1 SGHDT, CDR2 YYEEEE. CDR3 length: 16 amino acids. The CDR3 protein is CASSLGPGNSAYEQYF. CDR3 DNA sequence: TGTGCCAGCAGCTTGGGACCAGGGAATAGCGCCTACGAGCAGTACTTC.

This chain connects TRBV6-5 to TRBJ2-1; 12 bases fit TRBD2. The V gene's germline CDR1 is MNHEY and CDR2 SVGAGI. V was clipped by 2 bases and J by 14 bases; unmatched bases: 7. The CDR3 has 14 amino acids. The CDR3 DNA follows: TGTGCCAGCAGTTACGGGACTAGCGGGTTGAGGGAGTTCTTC. It translates to CASSYGTSGLREFF.

This chain links TRBV30 with TRBJ2-1; D not resolved. This CDR3 has 14 residues. The ends were cut back, 2 bases at V and 6 bases at J, with 14 bases in the middle. In germline, CDR1 is GTSNPN, CDR2 SVGIG (reference sequence). CDR3 region: CAWSRAWVGNEQFF. The CDR3 DNA follows: TGTGCCTGGAGTAGGGCCTGGGTGGGCAATGAGCAGTTCTTC.

Here the CDR3 reads CASSQDYTRASRQPTGELFF. The CDR3 nucleotides are TGCGCCAGCAGCCAAGATTACACTCGCGCGAGCAGACAACCCACCGGGGAGCTGTTTTTT. V gene TRBV4-3 combines with J gene TRBJ2-2; D gene unclear. V gave up 0 bases and J gave up 4 bases, with 24 bases separating them. The CDR3 consists of 20 residues. Germline loops: CDR1 LGHNA, CDR2 YSLEER.

As for this clone: Other DNA sequences in the same sample also yield this CDR3. This chain uses TRBV6-2 or TRBV6-3 with TRBJ1-5; D might be TRBD1 (5 bases). Per the germline V gene, CDR1 is MNHEY and CDR2 is SVGEGT. The CDR3 is 15 amino acids. Trimming cost V 2 bases and J 2 bases, with 10 bases left between them. CDR3 residues: CASSYGGSRNQPQHF. DNA of the CDR3: TGTGCCAGCAGTTACGGGGGGTCCCGCAATCAGCCCCAGCATTTT.

This clone was detected once. The sample holds other DNA sequences that translate to the same CDR3. This chain joins TRBV7-2 and TRBJ2-5; D unclear. Germline V gene sequence: CDR1 SGHTA, CDR2 FQGNSA. The V gene lost 1 base and the J gene lost 5 bases, with 11 bases spanning the gap. CDR3 length: 14 amino acids. The CDR3 nucleotides read TGTGCCAGCAGCTTAGGTCTGGCAAGGGAGACCCAGTACTTC. It encodes CASSLGLARETQYF.

The gene calls are TRBV2 and TRBJ2-7, with a possible D match to TRBD1 (6 bases). This CDR3 region has 15 residues. V shed 4 bases and J shed 5 bases, with 18 bases lying between them. Germline V gene data show CDR1 as SNHLY and CDR2 as FYNNEI. CDR3 region: CASSAEQGPIHEQYF. The DNA of the CDR3 is TGTGCCAGCAGTGCTGAACAGGGACCTATACACGAGCAGTACTTC.

The genes are TRBV13 and TRBJ1-1; 7 bases are a match to TRBD1. Germline CDR1 reads PRHDT; CDR2 reads FYEKMQ (reference sequence). CDR3 size: 14 residues. Losses at the gene ends were 4 bases for V and 3 bases for J; bases not matched to a gene: 5. In DNA form, the CDR3 reads TGTGCCAGCAGCTCGGGACAGTGGGACACTGAAGCTTTCTTT. Residues: CASSSGQWDTEAFF.

V and J are TRBV18 and TRBJ2-2; D possibly corresponds to TRBD1 (6 bases). Deletions cut 5 bases from V and 11 bases from J, with 12 bases between. The germline V gene encodes CDR1 KGHSH and CDR2 LQKENI. The length of the CDR3 is 12 residues. Here the CDR3 reads CASSGGREELFF. Written as DNA, the CDR3 is TGTGCCAGCTCAGGGGGCCGGGAAGAGCTGTTTTTT.

The V call is TRBV2, the J call TRBJ1-1, with D unresolved. The CDR3 runs to 11 residues. V was cut by 6 bases and J by 6 bases, with 8 bases left in between. Per germline, CDR1 SNHLY and CDR2 FYNNEI. DNA for the CDR3: TGTGCCAGCAGGTCTCCTCCTGAAGCTTTCTTT. Translated: CASRSPPEAFF.

The V call is TRBV18, the J call TRBJ2-1, with 10 nucleotides matching TRBD2. The V and J ends lost 2 bases and 2 bases, in that order; junction bases with no gene match: 3. The germline CDR1 and CDR2 sequences are KGHSH and LQKENI. The CDR3 runs 16 residues. Here the CDR3 DNA reads TGTGCCAGCTCACCAAGGCTAGCGGGGGCCTACAATGAGCAGTTCTTC. As protein: CASSPRLAGAYNEQFF.

This chain connects TRBV28 to TRBJ2-6, with D unresolved. Looked up from germline, CDR1 is MDHEN and CDR2 is SYDVKM. This CDR3 region has 18 residues. Deletions cut 2 bases from V and 2 bases from J, with 16 bases between. CDR3: CASSLPGRAPTGANVLTF. The DNA of the CDR3 is TGTGCCAGCAGTTTACCAGGCCGGGCCCCAACTGGGGCCAACGTCCTGACTTTC.

The rearrangement uses TRBV24-1 and TRBJ1-1; 7 nucleotides match TRBD1. In germline, CDR1 is KGHDR, CDR2 SFDVKD. V gave up 6 bases and J gave up 3 bases; unmatched junction bases: 6. The length of the CDR3 is 14 residues. CDR3 in amino acids: CATSQGGSHTEAFF. CDR3 bases: TGTGCCACCAGTCAGGGGGGATCGCACACTGAAGCTTTCTTT.

The chain couples TRBV7-6 to TRBJ2-2, with D possibly TRBD1 on 6 matching bases. The CDR3 covers 16 residues. Germline V gives CDR1 SGHVS, CDR2 FNYEAQ. Trimming removed 6 bases from V and 2 bases from J, with 16 bases in between. Written as DNA, the CDR3 is TGTGCCAGCAGACGTTCCGGGACACCAAACACCGGGGAGCTGTTTTTT. This codes for CASRRSGTPNTGELFF.

The chain has TRBV5-1 and TRBJ2-1; 11 bases align to TRBD2. V lost 2 bases, J lost 9 bases, and 7 bases stayed unmatched. Germline V gene lookup returns CDR1 SGHRS and CDR2 YFSETQ. The CDR3 length is 15 residues. CDR3 loop: CASSLLAGVGSEQFF. The CDR3 DNA follows: TGCGCCAGCAGCTTACTAGCGGGAGTCGGAAGTGAGCAGTTCTTC.

V gene TRBV7-9 combines with J gene TRBJ2-1; 7 positions match TRBD2. In germline, CDR1 is SEHNR, CDR2 FQNEAQ (reference sequence). With V trimmed by 1 base and J by 0 bases, 3 bases remained unmatched. The CDR3 totals 16 residues. The CDR3 DNA reads TGTGCCAGCAGCTTAGGGCTAGCGGTCTCCTACAATGAGCAGTTCTTC. Its protein is CASSLGLAVSYNEQFF.

The V gene is TRBV7-2, the J gene TRBJ1-1; D perhaps matches TRBD1 (6 bases). There are 13 residues in the CDR3. Germline CDR1 and CDR2: SGHTA and FQGNSA. V lost 4 bases and J 4 bases, leaving 10 bases between the germline ends. CDR3 coding DNA: TGTGCCAGCAGCTCCGACAGGCGCACTGAAGCTTTCTTT. Protein sequence: CASSSDRRTEAFF.

The chain couples TRBV3-1 (or the pseudogene TRBV3-2) to TRBJ2-3, with TRBD2 as a possible D gene (6 bases). Germline CDR1 and CDR2: LGHDT and YNNKEL (reference sequence). Trimming cost V 0 bases and J 7 bases, with 20 bases left between them. The CDR3 extends over 17 amino acids. CDR3 in DNA: TGTGCCAGCAGCCAAGATAAGAGGGAGTCGGGGAGGAATACGCAGTATTTT. It yields the protein CASSQDKRESGRNTQYF.